This TCR beta chain stems from a study of Ad26.COV2.S vaccination and SARS-CoV-2 variants. The repertoire was sequenced with immunoSEQ multiplex PCR; TCRdb's copy has only in-frame clones and lacks some. The sample has 300,000 to 400,000 clones, approximately 87% seen once. Treatment meaning: roughly 19 received Ad26.COV2.S at low or high dose, single or two shots; 5 received placebo; per-sample allocation not given. After the first vaccine or placebo injection, samples were drawn on day 63. CDR1 is LGHNA, CDR2 YSLEER, per germline. The CDR3 runs to 20 residues. V shed 5 bases, J shed 0 bases, and the junction held 15 bases outside the gene matches.

The sequence derives from a person between 18 and 65 years old who received the Ad26.COV2.S COVID-19 vaccine or a placebo. Material: peripheral blood, obtained in a trial of Ad26.COV2.S vaccine versus placebo. The V and J genes are TRBV4-3 and TRBJ2-3, with 12 bases lining up with TRBD2. CDR3 nucleotides: TGCGCCAGCAGCGCAGAGGGTCTCTGGCTAGCGGGAGGGAGCACAGATACGCAGTATTTT. This sequence encodes CASSAEGLWLAGGSTDTQYF.